Listed below are T cell receptor beta chains from one sample, sequenced in a study of T cell responses to AZD1222 COVID-19 vaccine. Sequencing used immunoSEQ multiplex PCR; TCRdb keeps in-frame clones, though not all of them. Here the sample spans over 50,000 clones, 80% to 90% being singletons. The source was peripheral blood, collected on day 0 of AZD1222 vaccination. These receptors were collected from an adult in good health. CDR3s include the opening cysteine and the closing phenylalanine or tryptophan. D genes are given only for firm matches. Size is omitted from some rows. Given values are once, few, many or a class for expanded clones.

TRBJ2-1	NA	once	TRBV19	CASSNLLARGNEQFF
TRBJ2-5	TRBD1	NA	TRBV10-3	CAMRAGTEETQYF
TRBJ2-7	TRBD1	NA	TRBV9	CASSVAEGATYEQYF
TRBJ1-2	NA	NA	TRBV2	CASSDTGKEGYTF
TRBJ1-4	NA	NA	TRBV3-1/TRBV3-2	CASSPPGRTTLQREKLFF
TRBJ1-1	NA	NA	TRBV25-1	CASRRGGNTEAFF
TRBJ2-7	TRBD2	once	TRBV7-2	CASSLISSGRGEQYF
TRBJ1-2	TRBD1	NA	TRBV9	CASVDRAYGYTF
TRBJ2-1	TRBD2	NA	TRBV18	CASSLIAGGEQFF
TRBJ2-2	NA	NA	TRBV4-3	CASSQDVLRELFF
TRBJ1-2	TRBD1	NA	TRBV28	CASSRLRTGGAYGYTF
TRBJ2-2	TRBD1	NA	TRBV7-8	CASRLRTGGYTGELFF
TRBJ1-6	NA	NA	TRBV6-1	CASSELGLSSYNSPLHF
TRBJ1-1	NA	NA	TRBV3-1/TRBV3-2	CASSPREGSDTEAFF
TRBJ2-5	TRBD2	NA	TRBV11-3	CASSSRTSGKETQYF
TRBJ2-7	TRBD2	NA	TRBV4-3	CASSRADGGTSGRARRVEQYF
TRBJ2-5	NA	NA	TRBV6-5	CASSSSGGQETQYF
TRBJ2-1	NA	NA	TRBV7-2	CASSSQRYNEQFF
TRBJ2-2	TRBD2	NA	TRBV10-3	CAISTGLAIGELFF
TRBJ2-5	NA	NA	TRBV7-8	CASSLTPLAETQYF
TRBJ2-7	NA	NA	TRBV7-2	CASSLGAPGSSYEQYF
TRBJ1-5	NA	NA	TRBV7-2	CASSVGLGNQPQHF
TRBJ2-7	TRBD1	NA	TRBV4-2	CASSQDQGQGTYEQYF
TRBJ1-2	NA	NA	TRBV19	CASQFGRSNYGYTF
TRBJ2-1	TRBD2	NA	TRBV19	CASSPRAAREDRYNEQFF
TRBJ1-1	NA	NA	TRBV29-1	CSAQNPRDRSTEAFF
TRBJ2-7	NA	NA	TRBV10-3	CAISGGSDEQYF
TRBJ2-3	TRBD2	NA	TRBV7-9	CASSTTYGGTSGIDTQYF
TRBJ2-1	TRBD2	NA	TRBV11-2	CASRSLGKAGGLNEQFF
TRBJ2-7	TRBD2	NA	TRBV3-1/TRBV3-2	CASSQTSGNYEQYF
TRBJ1-1	NA	medium-sized	TRBV14	CASSQEVNTEAFF
TRBJ1-1	NA	NA	TRBV2	CASSRDKYTEAFF
TRBJ1-2	TRBD1	NA	TRBV2	CASIRDRGDGYTF
TRBJ2-4	NA	NA	TRBV19	CASSILDTRGNIQYF
TRBJ1-5	TRBD1	few	TRBV19	CASSIPAQGDSNQPQHF
TRBJ2-3	NA	once	TRBV30	CAWSSGVVTDTQYF
TRBJ2-5	NA	NA	TRBV18	CASSGGLQETQYF
TRBJ2-7	TRBD2	NA	TRBV5-4	CASSSPGLAGPPGDEQYF
TRBJ2-5	NA	NA	TRBV15	CATSTRRTAMETQYF
TRBJ2-2	TRBD1	NA	TRBV27	CAGCPGTGNTGELFF
TRBJ2-7	NA	NA	TRBV4-3	CASSQDRRYEQYF
TRBJ2-2	NA	NA	TRBV27	CASSLHKIGENTGELFF
TRBJ2-1	NA	NA	TRBV19	CASSIDGEAQIPDNEQFF
TRBJ2-7	TRBD2	NA	TRBV3-1/TRBV3-2	CASSQDIAGAREQYF
TRBJ1-1	TRBD1	once	TRBV5-1	CASSLVGMGGQMNTEAFF
TRBJ1-1	NA	NA	TRBV11-2	CASSPQQGNTEAFF
TRBJ2-7	NA	NA	TRBV2	CASRMGVEQYF
TRBJ2-5	TRBD1	once	TRBV7-2	CASSPGTGEETQYF
TRBJ1-3	NA	few	TRBV3-1/TRBV3-2	CASSQEGRGNTIYF
TRBJ1-6	NA	NA	TRBV7-2	CASSEGSYNSPLHF
TRBJ1-2	NA	NA	TRBV11-2	CASSPFRLGYGYTF
TRBJ1-1	NA	NA	TRBV6-1	CASSERNTEAFF
TRBJ1-4	NA	NA	TRBV5-5	CASSLSQNEKLFF